This is a list of T cell receptor beta chains from one sample in a study of blood T cell repertoires in COVID-19. Here immunoSEQ multiplex PCR was the method, and the copy in TCRdb shows in-frame clones only, minus some. This table holds about 190,000 clones, less than 90% found once. The sequenced sample consisted of peripheral blood. Receptors originate from a woman in her thirties or forties with acute or convalescent COVID-19. Both conserved end residues are part of each CDR3. A D gene is named only where the DNA matches it firmly. Rows give clone size only sometimes, using once, few, many, or a class for an expanded clone.

TRBD1,-,TRBJ1-6,15,TRBV7-6,TGTGCCAGCAGCTTAGGGGGGACAGTCAATTCACCCCTCCACTTT,CASSLGGTVNSPLHF
TRBD1,-,TRBJ2-7,14,TRBV28,TGTGCCAGCAGTTTGCCACAGGGGACCTCCGAGCAGTACTTC,CASSLPQGTSEQYF
-,-,TRBJ1-2,16,TRBV11-3,TGTGCCAGCAGCTTAGTACGGAAGACAGACCTCTATGGCTACACCTTC,CASSLVRKTDLYGYTF
-,-,TRBJ1-3,17,TRBV3-1/TRBV3-2,TGTGCCAGCAGCCCTGGGGGCGCGGTCCTGGCCGGAAACACCATATATTTT,CASSPGGAVLAGNTIYF
-,-,TRBJ1-4,16,TRBV5-1,TGCGCCAGCAGCCTGCTGGCACCTGCAACTAATGAAAAACTGTTTTTT,CASSLLAPATNEKLFF
TRBD1,-,TRBJ2-7,15,TRBV11-1,TGTGCCAGCAGCTCCGGACAGGGGTTCTCCTACGAGCAGTACTTC,CASSSGQGFSYEQYF
-,once,TRBJ2-1,14,TRBV4-1,TGCGCCAGCAGCCACCCCCCGCGAGCCCGAGAGCAGTTCTTC,CASSHPPRAREQFF
TRBD1,-,TRBJ2-7,16,TRBV6-5,TGTGCCAGCAGTTACTACCAGGGACAGGGGGCCTACGAGCAGTACTTC,CASSYYQGQGAYEQYF
-,-,TRBJ2-1,12,TRBV12-3/TRBV12-4,TGTGCCAGCGAGACAGATGGTGGTGAGCAGTTCTTC,CASETDGGEQFF
-,once,TRBJ2-6,15,TRBV3-1/TRBV3-2,TGTGCCAGCGGCAAACAGGGATCTGGGGCCAACGTCCTGACTTTC,CASGKQGSGANVLTF
TRBD1,-,TRBJ1-2,16,TRBV5-1,TGCGCCAGCAGCTTGGAGGCAGGGGGAAGGAACTATGGCTACACCTTC,CASSLEAGGRNYGYTF
-,-,TRBJ2-2,13,TRBV9,TGTGCCAGCAGGCCGACAGCGACCGGGGAGCTGTTTTTT,CASRPTATGELFF
-,once,TRBJ1-3,15,TRBV9,TGTGCCAGCAGCGTAGGAACAGAAGTTGGAAACACCATATATTTT,CASSVGTEVGNTIYF
TRBD2,-,TRBJ2-1,16,TRBV7-9,TGTGCCAGCAGCTCCTTGACTAGCGGGGAATACAATGAGCAGTTCTTC,CASSSLTSGEYNEQFF
-,-,TRBJ2-7,16,TRBV5-5,TGTGCCAGCAGCGCCGGACAGGGACTAAGCTCCTACGAGCAGTACTTC,CASSAGQGLSSYEQYF
TRBD2,-,TRBJ2-1,17,TRBV4-2,TGTGCCAGCAGCCTCCTGGGATGGACTAGTTCTGACAATGAGCAGTTCTTC,CASSLLGWTSSDNEQFF
-,-,TRBJ2-4,15,TRBV6-6,TGTGCCAGCAGTTACAGGACACCAGGGGAAAACATTCAGTACTTC,CASSYRTPGENIQYF
TRBD1,-,TRBJ2-7,16,TRBV15,TGTGCCACCAGCAGAGGCTCGGGACAGGGGAGAAACGAGCAGTACTTC,CATSRGSGQGRNEQYF
TRBD2,-,TRBJ2-7,16,TRBV28,TGTGCCAGCAGCGCCGTCCGGGGTAGCGGGGACTACGAGCAGTACTTC,CASSAVRGSGDYEQYF
-,once,TRBJ1-1,13,TRBV2,TGTGCCAGATCCCGGGACATTAACACTGAAGCTTTCTTT,CARSRDINTEAFF
TRBD1,-,TRBJ1-4,15,TRBV15,TGTGCCACCAGCAGAACACCGGGACAGCCTGAAAAACTGTTTTTT,CATSRTPGQPEKLFF
-,-,TRBJ1-5,16,TRBV19,TGTGCCAGTAGTCCGAACGTCCGAGGGAGCAATCAGCCCCAGCATTTT,CASSPNVRGSNQPQHF
TRBD1,once,TRBJ1-4,17,TRBV27,TGTGCCAGCAGTTCCAGCATATACGGACAGGGGTATGAAAAACTGTTTTTT,CASSSSIYGQGYEKLFF
-,-,TRBJ1-6,15,TRBV9,TGTGCCAGCAGCGTCGGAAGGGGGGGGAATTCACCCCTCCACTTT,CASSVGRGGNSPLHF